Sequencing of this T cell receptor (beta chain) was carried out in a study of blood T cells in healthy people across ages (dated by TCRdb to the mid-2010s). Turning to the overall study: In model experiments, template switching captured roughly one uniquely barcoded TCR beta cDNA molecule for every two T cells. To avoid experimental bias, donors of different ages were randomly spread across the sequencing lanes. The donors were split into four age groups: young (average 16 years), middle-aged (roughly 39), aged (over 55) and long-lived (roughly 77). To track age-related changes in TCR beta repertoire diversity, the study relied on deep sequencing normalized with unique cDNA molecular identifiers. For two donors (one aged 18 to 29 and one aged 80 or older), the study analyzed two additional independent replicas of 1 million unique cDNA reads from the same blood draw. Study-level results and caveats: Because donor CMV infection status was unknown, age-related changes in expanded clonotypes were potentially confounded. The long-lived group showed more naive CD4+ T cells, fewer expanded clones and increased TCR diversity than the aged group, suggesting age selection. The percentage of naive T cells measured by flow cytometry correlated strongly with observed TCR beta diversity. Estimates of total diversity from one million sequenced T cells were regarded as lower bounds and underestimates. Because profiling used bulk unsorted PBMCs, naive and antigen-experienced compartments could not be compared conclusively. Observed TCR beta diversity per million T cells fell roughly linearly with age, and a significant reduction was already apparent by age roughly 40.

The donors were 40 or so Caucasian individuals from Russia, aged roughly 6 to 100 years, who were systemically healthy. Around 9.7 milliliters of peripheral blood were collected from each donor into EDTA-treated Vacutainer tubes. PBMCs were isolated by Ficoll-Paque density-gradient centrifugation, with at least 7 million obtained per sample. Trizol reagent was used to extract total RNA from the PBMCs, yielding at least 5.5 micrograms per sample. For every donor, an aliquot of PBMCs went through flow cytometry to measure the percentages of naive CD45RAhigh/CD27high T cells. Receptors were amplified or captured by 5' RACE. Sequencing took place on an Illumina HiSeq 2500. The second PCR ran for about 6 to 12 cycles and used a J-beta primer mix along with a sample-barcoded 5' primer. A template-switch 5' adaptor carrying 12 random nucleotides introduced a unique molecular identifier onto each TCR beta cDNA molecule. Each sample yielded at least 2.5 million CDR3-containing paired-end reads. First-strand cDNA was synthesized from all RNA with the Mint cDNA synthesis kit, primed by a TRBC-specific oligonucleotide. Following uracil-DNA glycosylase treatment, all cDNA underwent a first 18-cycle PCR with the universal primers M1SS and BC2_uni_R. The study's own analysis went as follows. Each sample was normalized by randomly selecting 1 million high-quality reads, each carrying a distinct molecular identifier. Instead of being binned into consensus sequences, reads with shared molecular identifiers were discarded. CDR3 identification, clonotype clustering and error correction used MiTCR with a Q25 quality threshold and the strictest error-elimination algorithm. A nonparametric unseen species model with Euler transformation was used to estimate lower-bound total TCR beta diversity. TCRdb ran its own pipeline on the public reads, namely fastp trimming at Q25 and MiXCR clone calling, and kept in-frame beta chains. Identical CDR3 protein sequences are pooled into one entry, listed with their most common genes and DNA. The V and J calls and clone size are TCRdb's, not the authors'. This sample is represented by 1.6 million or so distinct CDR3 sequences; roughly 30% of them were singletons. In total, the top ten clones hold 10% to 12% of the sample.

Notes on this clonotype: The antigen it binds to is not known. Base qualities are missing; no much larger clone stands one base away.

What was sequenced was blood. This receptor was identified in a woman aged 25 to 45 in good health.

The DNA sequence reads TGTGCCAGCAGTTTTAATCTGGGGAACACTGAAGCTTTCTTT. Translation gives CASSFNLGNTEAFF. The rearrangement joined TRBV12-3 or TRBV12-4 to TRBJ1-1; no D gene is confidently identified. The CDR3 sequence holds 14 residues, the cysteine and phenylalanine included. The read is trimmed to its CDR3 DNA, 42 bases read in frame from base 1. V drops 3 bases and J drops 1 base, leaving 9 bases in between.